Following are 17 T cell receptor beta chains from one sample sequenced in a study of blood T cell repertoires in COVID-19. Assay: immunoSEQ multiplex PCR; the TCRdb copy retains only in-frame clones and omits some. The sample records more than 250,000 clones, approximately 85% being singletons. Sequencing was performed on peripheral blood. These receptors came from a man between 50 and 59 years old with active or convalescent COVID-19.

V usage is TRBV5-1 and J usage is TRBJ1-1, with TRBD1 identical over 8 bases. The CDR3 covers 15 residues. V gave up 3 bases and J gave up 5 bases; unmatched junction bases: 9. Per the germline V gene, CDR1 is SGHRS and CDR2 is YFSETQ. The CDR3 spells CASSSWTGMRTEAFF. CDR3 nucleotide sequence: TGCGCCAGCAGCTCCTGGACAGGGATGAGGACTGAAGCTTTCTTT.

CDR3 residues: CASRATSGGTEAFF. Here the CDR3 DNA reads TGTGCCAGCAGGGCCACATCAGGGGGCACTGAAGCTTTCTTT. The chain combines TRBV28 with TRBJ1-1; 7 nucleotides match TRBD1. The trim removed 6 bases at V and 4 bases at J, leaving 8 bases unmatched. Germline-derived CDR1 and CDR2 are MDHEN and SYDVKM. The CDR3 has 14 amino acids.

This rearrangement joins TRBV7-2 to TRBJ2-1; 10 bases align to TRBD2. Trimming cost V 5 bases and J 5 bases; bases outside gene matches: 9. Germline values: CDR1 SGHTA, CDR2 FQGNSA. CDR3 length equals 16 residues. Here the CDR3 reads CASSARGLAANNEQFF. In nucleotides, the CDR3 is TGTGCCAGCAGCGCCAGAGGACTAGCGGCCAACAATGAGCAGTTCTTC.

This sequence joins TRBV6-5 and TRBJ1-2, with D perhaps TRBD1 (6 bases). Looked up from germline, CDR1 is MNHEY and CDR2 is SVGAGI. The ends were cut back, 6 bases at V and 6 bases at J, with 14 bases in the middle. The CDR3 covers 13 residues. As DNA, the CDR3 is TGTGCCAGCAGACTCCAGGGGATCGATGGCTACACCTTC. Translating it yields CASRLQGIDGYTF.

In this sample, this clone turned up once. The chain links TRBV3-1 (or the pseudogene TRBV3-2) to TRBJ2-1; D gene ambiguous. V was trimmed by 1 base and J by 11 bases, leaving 18 bases between them. The CDR3 loop spans 15 amino acids. Germline CDR1 LGHDT, CDR2 YNNKEL (reference sequence). The CDR3 spells CASSQVSSNLHKQFF. The CDR3 DNA reads as TGTGCCAGCAGCCAAGTAAGTTCCAACCTCCACAAGCAGTTCTTC.

The chain uses TRBV28 and TRBJ2-7, with D uncertain. The length of the CDR3 is 16 residues. The germline gives CDR1 MDHEN, CDR2 SYDVKM. Trimming removed 1 base from V and 1 base from J, with 14 bases in between. The CDR3 DNA reads as TGTGCCAGCAGTTTATCTTCGGTGCCAGGATCCTACGAGCAGTACTTC. Protein product: CASSLSSVPGSYEQYF.

The chain carries TRBV5-4 and TRBJ2-1; 9 bases match TRBD2. The CDR3 is 15 amino acids. The germline V gene has CDR1 SGHNT and CDR2 YYREEE (reference sequence). V gave up 4 bases and J gave up 0 bases; unmatched junction bases: 2. The CDR3 DNA reads TGTGCCAGCAGCCGCGGGGGGGGCTCCTACAATGAGCAGTTCTTC. Encoded protein: CASSRGGGSYNEQFF.

The chain carries TRBV9 and TRBJ1-1; TRBD1 matches at 7 bases. The CDR3 runs to 14 residues. The germline CDR1 and CDR2 sequences are SGDLS and YYNGEE. V was clipped by 6 bases and J by 4 bases; unmatched bases: 9. The CDR3 loop is CASTKGAGGTEAFF. The CDR3 DNA reads as TGTGCCAGCACTAAGGGGGCTGGAGGCACTGAAGCTTTCTTT.

The chain recombines TRBV5-4 with TRBJ2-7; D uncertain. CDR1 and CDR2 from the germline V gene are SGHNT and YYREEE (reference sequence). V was clipped by 5 bases and J by 5 bases, with 8 bases between them. The CDR3 is 11 amino acids. As DNA, the CDR3 is TGTGCCAGCAGTAAAGGAGACGAGCAGTACTTC. It encodes CASSKGDEQYF.

The CDR3 bases are TGTGCCAGCAGTAGGGACTTGGAAGAGACCCAGTACTTC. It encodes CASSRDLEETQYF. The gene calls are TRBV6-2 or TRBV6-3 and TRBJ2-5; TRBD2 is a possible D gene (6 bases). The germline V gene encodes CDR1 MNHEY and CDR2 SVGEGT. This CDR3 has 13 amino acids. Trimming stripped 5 bases from V and 3 bases from J, with 10 bases between.

The V and J genes are TRBV7-8 and TRBJ2-7, with a possible D match to TRBD2 (5 bases). The germline gives CDR1 SGHVS, CDR2 FQNEAQ. The ends were cut back, 1 base at V and 3 bases at J, with 10 bases in the middle. The CDR3 consists of 14 residues. The CDR3 DNA reads as TGTGCCAGCAGCTTAGTGTCCGGGGACTACGAGCAGTACTTC. Translating gives CASSLVSGDYEQYF. The full variable domain, completed using reference TRBV7-8 and TRBJ2-7, is GAGVSQSPRYKVAKRGQDVALRCDPISGHVSLFWYQQALGQGPEFLTYFQNEAQLDKSGLPSDRFFAERPEGSVSTLKIQRTQQEDSAVYLCASSLVSGDYEQYFGPGTRLTVT.

This sequence joins TRBV13 and TRBJ2-3; 7 bases fit TRBD1. Trimming at V came to 5 bases and at J to 4 bases, leaving 6 bases not matched to a gene. Germline values: CDR1 PRHDT, CDR2 FYEKMQ (reference sequence). The CDR3 is 14 amino acids. DNA of the CDR3: TGTGCCAGCAGCGCGAGACAGGGTCCAGATACGCAGTATTTT. Encoded protein: CASSARQGPDTQYF.

The chain recombines TRBV12-3 or TRBV12-4 with TRBJ1-5; D call uncertain. This CDR3 spans 12 amino acids. V gave up 5 bases and J gave up 4 bases, with 6 bases separating them. CDR3: CASSRRNQPQHF. CDR3 bases: TGTGCCAGCAGTCGCAGGAATCAGCCCCAGCATTTT.

DNA of the CDR3: TGTGCCAGCAGCGTAGGAGTAATGAACACTGAAGCTTTCTTT. As protein: CASSVGVMNTEAFF. The V and J genes are TRBV9 and TRBJ1-1; D gene unclear. Trimming removed 0 bases from V and 0 bases from J, with 6 bases in between. Germline assignment: CDR1 SGDLS and CDR2 YYNGEE. This CDR3 contains 14 residues.

The rearrangement uses TRBV18 and TRBJ1-2; D may be TRBD1 (6 bases). The V gene lost 0 bases and the J gene lost 1 base, with 6 bases spanning the gap. This CDR3 has 14 residues. The germline gives CDR1 KGHSH, CDR2 LQKENI. CDR3 sequence reads: CASSPPGHNYGYTF. The CDR3 DNA sequence: TGTGCCAGCTCACCACCGGGACATAACTATGGCTACACCTTC.

V and J are TRBV5-1 and TRBJ2-3; D remains ambiguous. The germline gives CDR1 SGHRS, CDR2 YFSETQ. V was shortened by 7 bases and J by 6 bases, with 9 bases between the two germline ends. This CDR3 comprises 11 residues. The CDR3 spells CASGDPDTQYF. The CDR3 coding sequence is TGCGCCAGCGGAGATCCGGATACGCAGTATTTT.

J is TRBJ2-7 and V is TRBV30; TRBD1 matches at 9 bases. The CDR3 spans 14 residues. The V gene end was trimmed by 3 bases and the J gene end by 4 bases; junction bases not matched to a gene: 7. The germline V gene encodes CDR1 GTSNPN and CDR2 SVGIG (reference sequence). Here the CDR3 reads CAWSGRDRVYEQYF. CDR3 DNA: TGTGCCTGGAGCGGACGGGACAGGGTATACGAGCAGTACTTC.